A single sample is the source of the 26 T cell receptor beta chains below, sequenced in a study of regulatory T cells in long-lasting Graves disease. Sequencing libraries for TCR beta were prepared with iRepertoire HTBI primers and Arm-PCR of CDR3 regions. TCRdb processed the multiplex PCR reads anew with MiXCR; each CDR3 protein has one entry. The table lists some 250,000 distinct CDR3 sequences, 20% of them singletons. Time point reported: newly diagnosed GD, antithyroid drugs for less than 3 months. RNA isolated from PBMCs was used to make the TCR library. The sample was peripheral blood mononuclear cells (PBMCs), taken at new diagnosis, from a patient treated with antithyroid drugs. These receptors all stem from a female donor with Graves disease.

There are many counts of this clonotype. V usage is TRBV20-1 and J usage is TRBJ1-2; no clear D gene. With 0 bases removed from V and 4 bases from J, the gap between germline ends came to 6 bases. The CDR3 is 12 residues long. Germline values: CDR1 DFQATT, CDR2 SNEGSKA (reference sequence). Here the CDR3 DNA reads TGCAGTGCTAGAGATCAAGGCTATGGCTACACCTTC. This encodes CSARDQGYGYTF.

This clonotype was seen at least ten times. J is TRBJ2-6 and V is TRBV3-1; possibly TRBD1 or TRBD2 for D (5 bases each). Germline V gene data show CDR1 as LGHDT and CDR2 as YNNKEL (reference sequence). The CDR3 length is 17 residues. V gave up 2 bases and J gave up 3 bases, with 14 bases separating them. CDR3 coding DNA: TGTGCCAGCAGCCAACCGGCAGGGACGTATGGGGCCAACGTCCTGACTTTC. It codes for CASSQPAGTYGANVLTF.

This clonotype appeared many times. The rearrangement links TRBV10-1 to TRBJ1-5; D unresolved. Trimming pared 2 bases from V and 0 bases from J, leaving 14 bases between. The CDR3 covers 17 residues. Per the germline V gene, CDR1 is WNHNN and CDR2 is SYGVQD (reference sequence). This CDR3 is CASSEVPDGGSNQPQHF. CDR3 DNA sequence: TGCGCCAGCAGTGAGGTGCCGGATGGAGGTAGCAATCAGCCCCAGCATTTT.

In its sample, this clonotype was seen many times. V and J are TRBV18 and TRBJ1-3; 8 bases are shared with TRBD1. The V segment lost 2 bases and the J segment 0 bases; nucleotides outside the gene matches: 3. Germline V gene data show CDR1 as KGHSH and CDR2 as LQKENI. The CDR3 has 16 residues. The CDR3 sequence: CASSPWDRSSGNTIYF. DNA for the CDR3: TGTGCCAGCTCACCATGGGACAGGAGCTCTGGAAACACCATATATTTT. Full variable domain (remainder filled in from reference TRBV18 and TRBJ1-3): NAGVMQNPRHLVRRRGQEARLRCSPMKGHSHVYWYRQLPEEGLKFMVYLQKENIIDESGMPKERFSAEFPKEGPSILRIQQVVRGDSAAYFCASSPWDRSSGNTIYFGEGSWLTVV.

This clonotype was counted between two and nine times. This likely traces to a read error, being one base from a far larger clone. This chain links TRBV11-1 with TRBJ2-4, with D perhaps matching TRBD1 (7 bases). V lost 1 base to trimming and J lost 7 bases, with 17 bases between them. CDR1 is SGHAT and CDR2 is FQDESV in the germline V gene (reference sequence). This CDR3 is built from 16 residues. The CDR3 bases are TGTGCCAGCAGCTTAGGGGGGGAGACAGGGCGGAACATTCAGTACTTC. Its protein product is CASSLGGETGRNIQYF.

The V gene is TRBV7-6, the J gene TRBJ1-1; TRBD1 might be the D (6 bases). CDR1 is SGHVS and CDR2 is FNYEAQ in the germline V gene. V gave up 1 base and J gave up 0 bases, with 12 bases separating them. The CDR3 length is 16 residues. The CDR3 sequence is CASSLEGQGMNTEAFF. DNA of the CDR3: TGTGCCAGCAGCTTAGAAGGGCAGGGGATGAACACTGAAGCTTTCTTT.

This clonotype was seen at least ten times. The chain couples TRBV6-2 or TRBV6-3 to TRBJ2-7; 8 positions match TRBD2. The CDR3 is made up of 17 amino acids. CDR1 is MNHEY and CDR2 is SVGEGT in the germline V gene. Losses at the gene ends were 2 bases for V and 3 bases for J; bases not matched to a gene: 12. Written as DNA, the CDR3 is TGTGCCAGCAGTTACACCCCAAGCGGGGGCCGACGCTACGAGCAGTACTTC. Encoded protein: CASSYTPSGGRRYEQYF.

The gene calls are TRBV5-1 and TRBJ2-2, with 8 nucleotides matching TRBD2. CDR1 and CDR2 (germline): SGHRS, YFSETQ. V trimming: 2 bases; J trimming: 3 bases; junction bases outside the gene matches: 3. The length of the CDR3 is 15 residues. CDR3 region: CASSFYGGDTGELFF. The CDR3 bases are TGCGCCAGCAGCTTTTACGGGGGGGACACCGGGGAGCTGTTTTTT.

Comments on this clonotype: A read error likely explains this, since a far larger clone differs by one base. The V and J genes are TRBV6-5 and TRBJ2-1; 8 nucleotides agree with TRBD2. The J call may be wrong; the DNA end is better matched by TRBJ2-5. The CDR3 spans 15 residues. CDR1 and CDR2 from the germline V gene are MNHEY and SVGAGI. The CDR3 region has the DNA TGTGCCAGCAGTTACGGGGAGACTAGCGTTGAGGCCCAGTACTTC. Translating it yields CASSYGETSVEAQYF.

Ten or more counts support this clonotype. The gene calls are TRBV6-2 or TRBV6-3 and TRBJ2-3, with 10 bases that match TRBD1. J lost 4 bases, V lost 6 bases, and 13 bases had no gene match. The CDR3 totals 17 residues. The germline V gene has CDR1 MNHEY and CDR2 SVGEGT. Here the CDR3 DNA reads TGTGCCAGCAGCCCTCACCGCCGGGACAGGGGACCAGATACGCAGTATTTT. Encoded protein: CASSPHRRDRGPDTQYF.

This clonotype occurred many times. The chain couples TRBV27 to TRBJ2-5; maybe TRBD1 (5 bases). This CDR3 comprises 15 residues. Trimming shortened V by 3 bases and J by 5 bases, and 16 bases separated the two germline ends. Looked up from germline, CDR1 is MNHEY and CDR2 is SMNVEV (reference sequence). CDR3 nucleotide sequence: TGTGCCAGCAGTTTTGCAGGGCAGGTCTGGGAGACCCAGTACTTC. Amino acid sequence: CASSFAGQVWETQYF.

With respect to this clonotype: A single base separates this from a much larger clone, so it may be a read error. V and J are TRBV5-6 and TRBJ1-5; D might be TRBD1 (5 bases). There are 14 residues in the CDR3. Germline V gene data show CDR1 as SGHDT and CDR2 as YYEEEE. CDR3: CASGLMEGNQPQHF. The CDR3 DNA sequence: TGTGCCAGCGGCTTGATGGAGGGGAATCAGCCCCAGCATTTT.

This clonotype was counted ten times or more. The chain is built from TRBV2 and TRBJ2-7, with D tentatively TRBD1 or TRBD2 (5 bases each). Looked up from germline, CDR1 is SNHLY and CDR2 is FYNNEI. CDR3 size: 13 residues. V was cut by 8 bases and J by 3 bases, with 14 bases left in between. CDR3 loop: CASGGRANYEQYF. DNA of the CDR3: TGTGCCAGCGGGGGACGGGCAAACTACGAGCAGTACTTC.

In this sample, this clonotype turned up a few times. The genes are TRBV4-3 and TRBJ1-6; 8 positions agree with TRBD1. The CDR3 extends over 16 amino acids. The germline CDR1 and CDR2 sequences are LGHNA and YSLEER. The J segment lost 4 bases and the V segment lost 3 bases, leaving 5 bases of the junction unmatched. CDR3 nucleotide sequence: TGCGCCAGCAGCCATGGGACAGGACTTTATAATTCACCCCTCCACTTT. The encoded protein is CASSHGTGLYNSPLHF.

Many counts were recorded for this clonotype. This chain links TRBV20-1 with TRBJ2-7, with 8 bases matching TRBD2. The junction had 1 base not matched to a gene; V was cut back by 1 base and J by 2 bases. In germline, CDR1 is DFQATT, CDR2 SNEGSKA (reference sequence). CDR3 size: 13 residues. Here the CDR3 DNA reads TGCAGTGCTAGAGTAGCGGGAACCTACGAGCAGTACTTC. Protein product: CSARVAGTYEQYF.

In this sample, this clonotype turned up many times. The chain carries TRBV4-1 and TRBJ1-2; weak D call: TRBD1 (6 bases). Germline CDR1 and CDR2: MGHRA and YSYEKL. V shed 0 bases and J shed 4 bases, with 9 bases lying between them. CDR3 length: 14 amino acids. The CDR3 DNA reads as TGCGCCAGCAGCCAAGAACGGACAGTCTATGGCTACACCTTC. It translates to CASSQERTVYGYTF.

This clonotype was observed many times. The chain carries TRBV5-1 and TRBJ2-7; either TRBD1 or TRBD2 may fit D (5 bases each). CDR1 and CDR2 (germline): SGHRS, YFSETQ. The CDR3 runs to 14 residues. Trimming pared 4 bases from V and 7 bases from J, leaving 18 bases between. Here the CDR3 reads CASSPPRDVMEQYF. CDR3 bases: TGCGCCAGCAGCCCACCAAGGGACGTCATGGAGCAGTACTTC.

In the case of this clonotype: A much larger clone sits a single nucleotide away, making a read error possible. The chain links TRBV7-6 to TRBJ2-1, with TRBD2 as a possible D gene (5 bases). Germline lookup yields CDR1 SGHVS and CDR2 FNYEAQ. The CDR3 covers 14 residues. CDR3 DNA: TGTGCCAGCAGCTTAGCGCGGGCTTTGGATGAGCAGTCCTTC. Amino acids: CASSLARALDEQSF.

This clonotype was counted ten times or more. The chain joins TRBV19 to TRBJ1-6; D uncertain. The CDR3 extends over 12 amino acids. Deletions cut 8 bases from V and 9 bases from J, with 11 bases between. CDR1 is LNHDA, CDR2 SQIVND, per germline (reference sequence). The CDR3 loop is CASQDAVSPLHF. The CDR3 region has the DNA TGTGCCAGTCAAGACGCGGTTTCACCCCTCCACTTT.

This rearrangement joins TRBV4-1 to TRBJ2-7; 8 bases fit TRBD2. The CDR3 has 16 residues. After removal of 6 bases from V and 6 bases from J, the junction contained 16 bases not matched to a gene. Looked up from germline, CDR1 is MGHRA and CDR2 is YSYEKL. The CDR3 coding sequence is TGCGCCAGCAGTCCTACACCGGGACTAGTAATGGGCGAGCAGTACTTC. This translates into CASSPTPGLVMGEQYF.

This clonotype was detected a few times. This rearrangement joins TRBV29-1 to TRBJ2-5, with TRBD1 matching 8 bases. Germline CDR1 reads SQVTM; CDR2 reads ANQGSEA. The length of the CDR3 is 14 residues. Trimming removed 5 bases from V and 2 bases from J; junction bases left unmatched: 7. CDR3 nucleotide sequence: TGCAGCGTTCCCAACCGGGACAGGCAAGAGACCCAGTACTTC. Its protein product is CSVPNRDRQETQYF.

The table lists this clonotype with many counts. V gene TRBV4-3 combines with J gene TRBJ1-1; tentative D call: TRBD1 (5 bases). This CDR3 contains 15 residues. CDR1 LGHNA and CDR2 YSLEER come from the germline V gene. Trimming left V 3 bases short and J 2 bases short, with 13 bases between. CDR3 DNA sequence: TGCGCCAGCAGCCACCGATACCGGGACAACACTGAAGCTTTCTTT. Translated: CASSHRYRDNTEAFF.

The rearrangement links TRBV4-3 to TRBJ2-1; perhaps TRBD1 as D (5 bases). The length of the CDR3 is 18 residues. Trimming left V 0 bases short and J 0 bases short, with 15 bases between. CDR1 and CDR2 from the germline V gene are LGHNA and YSLEER. As DNA, the CDR3 is TGCGCCAGCAGCCAAGATCCGGTGGGGCCCAGCTCCTACAATGAGCAGTTCTTC. Translating it yields CASSQDPVGPSSYNEQFF.

As concerns this clonotype: A much larger clonotype is one base distant, so this may be a read error. The final CDR3 position lacks the conserved phenylalanine or tryptophan, pointing to a likely read error. The chain is built from TRBV27 and TRBJ2-1; 9 positions agree with TRBD1. This CDR3 region has 13 residues. Germline CDR1 is MNHEY and CDR2 is SMNVEV (reference sequence). V lost 9 bases, J lost 7 bases, and 7 bases stayed unmatched. CDR3 sequence (DNA): TGTGCCAGTCGACAGGGGGGAGGAAATGAGCAGTTCTCC. Translated: CASRQGGGNEQFS.

This clonotype was detected only once. The chain has TRBV7-2 and TRBJ2-4; the D gene could be TRBD1 or TRBD2 (5 bases each). CDR1 is SGHTA and CDR2 is FQGNSA in the germline V gene. The CDR3 totals 14 residues. V was trimmed by 5 bases and J by 9 bases, leaving 17 bases between them. CDR3 in amino acids: CASSPLGLRGIQYF. The CDR3 nucleotides are TGTGCCAGCAGCCCCTTGGGCCTGAGGGGCATTCAGTACTTC.

This clonotype was detected a few times. A far larger clone is one base from this, pointing to a likely read error. The CDR3 here is CAGSPGLGRYEQYF. The DNA for the CDR3 is TGTGCCGGCAGCCCGGGACTGGGTCGTTACGAGCAGTACTTC. The V call is TRBV6-1, the J call TRBJ2-3, with a tentative D call TRBD2 (6 bases). Judging by the DNA end, TRBJ2-7 fits better; the J call may be wrong. CDR3 size: 14 residues. From germline, CDR1 is MNHNS and CDR2 SASEGT.